This T cell receptor beta chain was profiled in a study of blood T cell repertoires in COVID-19. About the research overall: Samples came from the United States, Italy and Spain, spanning acute and convalescent COVID-19. Sample material is recorded as cDNA or gDNA derived from T cells, B-cell-depleted T cells, or PBMCs.

Looked up from germline, CDR1 is LNHDA and CDR2 is SQIVND (reference sequence). The CDR3 is made up of 18 amino acids. V was cut by 5 bases and J by 0 bases, with 19 bases left in between. Source study methods: Quantification of nucleated cells was approximated via reference gene primer amplification. Assay: immunoSEQ multiplex PCR; the TCRdb copy retains only in-frame clones and omits some. The V and J calls and clone size were taken over from that table, and D and trimming were inferred from the DNA. The profile shows 200,000 to 300,000 clones, almost 85% of them singletons. This TCR came from a man aged 50-59 years with acute or convalescent COVID-19. Input material: peripheral blood. The genes are TRBV19 and TRBJ1-4; weak D call: TRBD1 (6 bases). The CDR3 region is CASSADGGLFATNEKLFF. CDR3 nucleotide sequence: TGTGCCAGTAGTGCCGACGGGGGGCTTTTTGCAACTAATGAAAAACTGTTTTTT. Variable domain in full (rest from reference TRBV19 and TRBJ1-4): DGGITQSPKYLFRKEGQNVTLSCEQNLNHDAMYWYRQDPGQGLRLIYYSQIVNDFQKGDIAEGYSVSREKKESFPLTVTSAQKNPTAFYLCASSADGGLFATNEKLFFGSGTQLSVL.